The rows below give T cell receptor beta chains drawn from one sample of a study of shared clonotypes between healthy human individuals. Assay used: immunoSEQ multiplex PCR; TCRdb lists only in-frame clones, some missing. The sample records millions of clones, roughly 95% being singletons. The sample comprised naive CD8+ T cells sorted from blood. The receptors derive from a young man in good health. Each CDR3 is given with its conserved first and last residue. Each record gives: D gene, J gene, clone size, V gene, CDR3 DNA, CDR3 protein. The D gene is left open where the match is weak. The size entry is marked missing in some rows and otherwise reads once, few, many or a size class.

D: NA; J: TRBJ2-7; size: NA; V: TRBV5-4; DNA: TGTGCCAGCAGCCCAGGGGAAAAGCACGAGCAGTACTTC; CDR3: CASSPGEKHEQYF
D: NA; J: TRBJ2-6; size: NA; V: TRBV13; DNA: TGTGCCAGCAGCCCACGCCCCGACAGTCCCTCTTGGGCCAACGTCCTGACTTTC; CDR3: CASSPRPDSPSWANVLTF
D: NA; J: TRBJ1-1; size: NA; V: TRBV7-6; DNA: TGTGCCAGCAGCGCCCCAGGGGATATGAACACTGAAGCTTTCTTT; CDR3: CASSAPGDMNTEAFF
D: NA; J: TRBJ2-7; size: NA; V: TRBV5-4; DNA: TGTGCCAGCAGCTTGCTTCACGGGGGCGAGCAGTACTTC; CDR3: CASSLLHGGEQYF
D: TRBD1; J: TRBJ2-5; size: NA; V: TRBV7-7; DNA: TGTGCTAGCAGCTTAGGGGGGACAGGGTGGCAGACCCAGTACTTC; CDR3: CASSLGGTGWQTQYF
D: NA; J: TRBJ2-3; size: NA; V: TRBV6-1; DNA: TGTGCCAGCAGTGAATCCCCAGGGTCAACTACGCAGTATTTT; CDR3: CASSESPGSTTQYF
D: TRBD1; J: TRBJ1-1; size: NA; V: TRBV5-4; DNA: TGTGCCAGCAGCTTAACAGGGGGCGCCACTGAAGCTTTCTTT; CDR3: CASSLTGGATEAFF
D: NA; J: TRBJ1-2; size: NA; V: TRBV27; DNA: TGTGCCAGCAGTGAGGGGGGAGGGGGCTATGGCTACACCTTC; CDR3: CASSEGGGGYGYTF
D: NA; J: TRBJ2-1; size: once; V: TRBV29-1; DNA: TGCAGCGTTGAAGAGTCTAGCTACAATGAGCAGTTCTTC; CDR3: CSVEESSYNEQFF
D: TRBD2; J: TRBJ2-1; size: once; V: TRBV27; DNA: TGTGCCAGCAGTTTATGGGGGGGCAATGAGCAGTTCTTC; CDR3: CASSLWGGNEQFF
D: NA; J: TRBJ1-1; size: once; V: TRBV4-1; DNA: TGCGCCAGCAGCCCAGGGAAGACCACTGAAGCTTTCTTT; CDR3: CASSPGKTTEAFF
D: TRBD1; J: TRBJ1-6; size: NA; V: TRBV7-9; DNA: TGTGCCAGCAGTCAAGGGGGCGCGGATTCACCCCTCCACTTT; CDR3: CASSQGGADSPLHF
D: NA; J: TRBJ2-7; size: NA; V: TRBV9; DNA: TGTGCCAGCAGCGTAGGTTTCCTGAGCTTCAACGAGCAGTACTTC; CDR3: CASSVGFLSFNEQYF
D: TRBD1; J: TRBJ1-1; size: NA; V: TRBV28; DNA: TGTGCCAGCAGTTTACCGGGACAGGGAACTGAAGCTTTCTTT; CDR3: CASSLPGQGTEAFF
D: TRBD1; J: TRBJ2-7; size: NA; V: TRBV4-1; DNA: TGCGCCAGCGGCCGACAGGGAAGTTACGACGAGCAGTACTTC; CDR3: CASGRQGSYDEQYF
D: NA; J: TRBJ1-3; size: once; V: TRBV4-3; DNA: TGCGCCAGCAGCCAAGATTACCGCGACCTTGGAAACACCATATATTTT; CDR3: CASSQDYRDLGNTIYF
D: NA; J: TRBJ1-1; size: NA; V: TRBV18; DNA: TGTGCCAGCTCACCATGGGGAGGGGAGGACACTGAAGCTTTCTTT; CDR3: CASSPWGGEDTEAFF
D: TRBD1; J: TRBJ1-4; size: NA; V: TRBV25-1; DNA: TGTGCCAGCAGTGTCGGACAGGGGGCTAATGAAAAACTGTTTTTT; CDR3: CASSVGQGANEKLFF
D: NA; J: TRBJ1-2; size: NA; V: TRBV28; DNA: TGTGCCAGCACCACCCGGCGGTTGGGGGCGAACTATGGCTACACCTTC; CDR3: CASTTRRLGANYGYTF
D: TRBD2; J: TRBJ2-7; size: NA; V: TRBV27; DNA: TGTGCCAGCAGTTCCTCGGGACTAGCGGGATTCTACGAGCAGTACTTC; CDR3: CASSSSGLAGFYEQYF
D: NA; J: TRBJ2-7; size: NA; V: TRBV5-1; DNA: TGCGCCAGCAGCTTGATGGGTTCCCCATCCCACGAGCAGTACTTC; CDR3: CASSLMGSPSHEQYF
D: NA; J: TRBJ1-2; size: NA; V: TRBV27; DNA: TGTGCCAGCAGCCTAGCCGCAGGAGGATTGGGCTACACCTTC; CDR3: CASSLAAGGLGYTF
D: TRBD2; J: TRBJ2-7; size: once; V: TRBV2; DNA: TGTGCCAGCAGTGAAGCCTCAGGACTAGCGGCTTACGAGCAGTACTTC; CDR3: CASSEASGLAAYEQYF
D: TRBD2; J: TRBJ2-3; size: NA; V: TRBV9; DNA: TGTGCCAGCAGCCTGGCGGGGGTGACAGATACGCAGTATTTT; CDR3: CASSLAGVTDTQYF
D: TRBD1; J: TRBJ1-5; size: NA; V: TRBV4-1; DNA: TGCGCCAGCAGCCAAGGACAGGGACTTAGCCAGCCCCAGCATTTT; CDR3: CASSQGQGLSQPQHF
D: NA; J: TRBJ2-2; size: NA; V: TRBV9; DNA: TGTGCCAGCAGCGTAGCTCTCGAGGGGCCAAGAACCGGGGAGCTGTTTTTT; CDR3: CASSVALEGPRTGELFF
D: NA; J: TRBJ2-7; size: NA; V: TRBV28; DNA: TGTGCCAGCAGTCCCAGGCCCTTGGGCGAGCAGTACTTC; CDR3: CASSPRPLGEQYF
D: TRBD2; J: TRBJ2-1; size: NA; V: TRBV4-2; DNA: TGTGCCAGCAGCCACGAAGCGGGAACCTCGTCCAATGAGCAGTTCTTC; CDR3: CASSHEAGTSSNEQFF
D: NA; J: TRBJ2-7; size: NA; V: TRBV7-8; DNA: TGTGCCAGCAGCCTACAGGGCAGGACCTACGAGCAGTACTTC; CDR3: CASSLQGRTYEQYF
D: NA; J: TRBJ2-7; size: NA; V: TRBV27; DNA: TGTGCCAGCAGTTTAGACGGGGTGAACTACGAGCAGTACTTC; CDR3: CASSLDGVNYEQYF
D: TRBD1; J: TRBJ1-1; size: NA; V: TRBV10-3; DNA: TGTGCCGCCGGACAGGGAAGGGTCACTGAAGCTTTCTTT; CDR3: CAAGQGRVTEAFF
D: TRBD2; J: TRBJ2-1; size: NA; V: TRBV7-6; DNA: TGTGCCAGCAGCCCCGGGACTAGCGGGATTAATGAGCAGTTCTTC; CDR3: CASSPGTSGINEQFF
D: NA; J: TRBJ1-6; size: once; V: TRBV5-4; DNA: TGTGCCAGCCGGAGCTCCTATAATTCACCCCTCCACTTT; CDR3: CASRSSYNSPLHF
D: TRBD2; J: TRBJ2-3; size: NA; V: TRBV5-1; DNA: TGCGCCAGCAGTTCAGCGGGAGTAGGAGATACGCAGTATTTT; CDR3: CASSSAGVGDTQYF
D: NA; J: TRBJ1-5; size: NA; V: TRBV2; DNA: TGTGCCAGCAGTTCCTATGGCAATCAGCCCCAGCATTTT; CDR3: CASSSYGNQPQHF
D: NA; J: TRBJ1-1; size: NA; V: TRBV5-1; DNA: TGCGCCAGCAGCTGGGGGACGAATGAAGCTTTCTTT; CDR3: CASSWGTNEAFF
D: TRBD1; J: TRBJ1-1; size: NA; V: TRBV30; DNA: TGTGCCTGGACCCGGACAGGGAACACTGAAGCTTTCTTT; CDR3: CAWTRTGNTEAFF
D: NA; J: TRBJ2-1; size: NA; V: TRBV9; DNA: TGTGCCAGCAGCTCCTCGACCTGGGGTAGCAACAATGAGCAGTTCTTC; CDR3: CASSSSTWGSNNEQFF
D: NA; J: TRBJ2-7; size: NA; V: TRBV7-9; DNA: TGTGCCAGCAGCGGACGAAGGGGAATTAACTCCTACGAGCAGTACTTC; CDR3: CASSGRRGINSYEQYF
D: NA; J: TRBJ2-5; size: NA; V: TRBV9; DNA: TGTGCCAGCAGCGTAGAAGGCGGGACAGTTGCAGAGACCCAGTACTTC; CDR3: CASSVEGGTVAETQYF
D: NA; J: TRBJ1-5; size: once; V: TRBV11-2; DNA: TGTGCCAGCAGCTTAGGGGCCCTTAGCAATCAGCCCCAGCATTTT; CDR3: CASSLGALSNQPQHF
D: NA; J: TRBJ2-3; size: NA; V: TRBV10-1; DNA: TGCGCCAGCAGGGAGACCTACACAGATACGCAGTATTTT; CDR3: CASRETYTDTQYF
D: NA; J: TRBJ1-6; size: NA; V: TRBV7-8; DNA: TGTGCCAGCAGCTATCAGGGAGGGGGGACTAATAATTCACCCCTCCACTTT; CDR3: CASSYQGGGTNNSPLHF
D: NA; J: TRBJ2-2; size: NA; V: TRBV30; DNA: TGTGCCTGGAGTGTAGATCCGGCAGCGACCGGGGAGCTGTTTTTT; CDR3: CAWSVDPAATGELFF
D: TRBD2; J: TRBJ2-1; size: NA; V: TRBV4-3; DNA: TGCGCCAGCAGCCAAGAGGACCTAGCGGGAGCAACCTACAATGAGCAGTTCTTC; CDR3: CASSQEDLAGATYNEQFF
D: NA; J: TRBJ1-4; size: NA; V: TRBV9; DNA: TGTGCCAGCAGCGCGCCTCAAGGTGAAAAACTGTTTTTT; CDR3: CASSAPQGEKLFF
D: NA; J: TRBJ2-7; size: NA; V: TRBV9; DNA: TGTGCCAGCAGCGTAGCTGACGGCTACGAGCAGTACTTC; CDR3: CASSVADGYEQYF
D: NA; J: TRBJ2-7; size: NA; V: TRBV21-1; DNA: TGTGCCAGCAGGCCGGGACTAGCTCATTACGAGCAGTACTTC; CDR3: CASRPGLAHYEQYF
D: TRBD1; J: TRBJ2-5; size: NA; V: TRBV29-1; DNA: TGCAGCGTTGAAGGAGGGACAGGGTTGATGGAGACCCAGTACTTC; CDR3: CSVEGGTGLMETQYF
D: TRBD2; J: TRBJ2-1; size: NA; V: TRBV5-4; DNA: TGTGCCAGCAGGACGGGACTAGACAATGAGCAGTTCTTC; CDR3: CASRTGLDNEQFF
D: NA; J: TRBJ2-5; size: NA; V: TRBV5-6; DNA: TGTGCCAGCAGCCCCTGGGCTGGGGAGGAAGAGACCCAGTACTTC; CDR3: CASSPWAGEEETQYF
D: NA; J: TRBJ2-7; size: NA; V: TRBV7-9; DNA: TGTGCCAGCGTCCCCCTGCTTAGCGGCTCCTACGAGCAGTACTTC; CDR3: CASVPLLSGSYEQYF
D: TRBD2; J: TRBJ2-5; size: once; V: TRBV7-6; DNA: TGTGCCAGCAGCTTAGTGGGACTAGCGGGTGAGACCCAGTACTTC; CDR3: CASSLVGLAGETQYF
D: NA; J: TRBJ2-7; size: NA; V: TRBV13; DNA: TGTGCCAGCAGCTCCTCCGGGACTCTGTACGAGCAGTACTTC; CDR3: CASSSSGTLYEQYF
D: NA; J: TRBJ1-1; size: NA; V: TRBV2; DNA: TGTGCCAGCAGTAGAGAGCCAGGGGATACTGAAGCTTTCTTT; CDR3: CASSREPGDTEAFF
D: NA; J: TRBJ2-5; size: NA; V: TRBV9; DNA: TGTGCCAGCAGCCCCATGGGAGGACGGGAGACCCAGTACTTC; CDR3: CASSPMGGRETQYF
D: NA; J: TRBJ2-5; size: once; V: TRBV5-6; DNA: TGTGCCAGCAGCTTACCAGGGGATCAAGAGACCCAGTACTTC; CDR3: CASSLPGDQETQYF
D: NA; J: TRBJ2-1; size: NA; V: TRBV27; DNA: TGTGCCAGCAGTTTACGAGAAGGTGACAATGAGCAGTTCTTC; CDR3: CASSLREGDNEQFF
D: NA; J: TRBJ1-1; size: NA; V: TRBV10-3; DNA: TGTGCCATCGGGGGCAGTCTGAAGAACACTGAAGCTTTCTTT; CDR3: CAIGGSLKNTEAFF